Listed here are 14 T cell receptor beta chains from one sample, sequenced in a study of blood T cell repertoires in COVID-19. Assay: immunoSEQ multiplex PCR; the TCRdb copy retains only in-frame clones and omits some. The sample gives roughly 250,000 clones, 79% of which show up once; under 4.5% is in the top ten. Sequencing input: peripheral blood. Receptors originate from a woman aged 40 to 50 with active or convalescent COVID-19.

The genes are TRBV7-9 and TRBJ2-7; 8 nucleotides agree with TRBD2. V shed 5 bases, J shed 4 bases, and the junction held 13 bases outside the gene matches. The CDR3 contains 16 residues. Germline-derived CDR1 and CDR2 are SEHNR and FQNEAQ (reference sequence). The CDR3 is CASSRSVTSVGYEQYF. CDR3 nucleotide sequence: TGTGCCAGCAGCCGGTCTGTGACTAGCGTCGGTTACGAGCAGTACTTC.

The gene calls are TRBV6-5 and TRBJ1-1; D uncertain. Germline V gene lookup returns CDR1 MNHEY and CDR2 SVGAGI. The CDR3 runs 13 residues. The germline V and J ends were trimmed by 5 bases and 3 bases, with 10 bases remaining between them. The CDR3 DNA reads as TGTGCCAGCAGTCCCGGTGTTTACACTGAAGCTTTCTTT. Its translation is CASSPGVYTEAFF.

The chain has TRBV28 and TRBJ2-7, with D possibly TRBD2 on 5 matching bases. This CDR3 spans 14 amino acids. V was cut by 6 bases and J by 2 bases, with 14 bases left in between. Germline CDR1 is MDHEN and CDR2 is SYDVKM. This chain's CDR3 is CASRSEGGAYEQYF. In DNA form, the CDR3 reads TGTGCCAGCAGATCTGAGGGCGGCGCCTACGAGCAGTACTTC.

The chain joins TRBV5-6 to TRBJ2-7, with 9 bases identical to TRBD1. Germline V gene sequence: CDR1 SGHDT, CDR2 YYEEEE. CDR3 length: 13 residues. The J segment lost 2 bases and the V segment lost 3 bases, leaving 0 bases of the junction unmatched. CDR3 loop: CASSWTGAYEQYF. The CDR3 DNA sequence: TGTGCCAGCAGCTGGACAGGGGCCTACGAGCAGTACTTC. Complete variable domain (other parts from reference TRBV5-6 and TRBJ2-7): DAGVTQSPTHLIKTRGQQVTLRCSPKSGHDTVSWYQQALGQGPQFIFQYYEEEERQRGNFPDRFSGHQFPNYSSELNVNALLLGDSALYLCASSWTGAYEQYFGPGTRLTVT.

In this sample, this clone turned up many times. The chain employs TRBV27 and TRBJ2-1; D uncertain. The CDR3 extends over 11 amino acids. Germline V lookup: CDR1 MNHEY, CDR2 SMNVEV (reference sequence). The germline V and J ends were trimmed by 6 bases and 9 bases, with 9 bases remaining between them. The DNA of the CDR3 is TGTGCCAGCAGCAGACATAGTGAGCAGTTCTTC. This translates into CASSRHSEQFF.

The V and J genes are TRBV5-1 and TRBJ1-1, with 7 positions matching TRBD1. This CDR3 has 14 amino acids. The ends lost 4 bases at V and 2 bases at J; junction bases unmatched: 5. The germline V gene encodes CDR1 SGHRS and CDR2 YFSETQ. Written as DNA, the CDR3 is TGCGCCAGCAGCGTCACAGGGGAAAACACTGAAGCTTTCTTT. It encodes CASSVTGENTEAFF.

This clone was seen only a few times. V gene TRBV7-9 combines with J gene TRBJ2-2, with TRBD1 matching over 7 bases. Losses at the gene ends were 3 bases for V and 3 bases for J; bases not matched to a gene: 1. This CDR3 is 14 amino acids long. Germline-derived CDR1 and CDR2 are SEHNR and FQNEAQ (reference sequence). Here the CDR3 DNA reads TGTGCCAGCAGCTTCACAGGGGACACCGGGGAGCTGTTTTTT. Its protein product is CASSFTGDTGELFF. The entire variable domain, with the rest obtained from reference TRBV7-9 and TRBJ2-2, is as follows: DTGVSQNPRHKITKRGQNVTFRCDPISEHNRLYWYRQTLGQGPEFLTYFQNEAQLEKSRLLSDRFSAERPKGSFSTLEIQRTEQGDSAMYLCASSFTGDTGELFFGEGSRLTVL.

This chain joins TRBV7-9 and TRBJ1-1; D is unclear. Trimming removed 3 bases from V and 1 base from J, with 12 bases in between. Per germline, CDR1 SEHNR and CDR2 FQNEAQ (reference sequence). CDR3 length equals 15 residues. In DNA, the CDR3 is TGTGCCAGCAGCTTCCCGAAGACATCGAACACTGAAGCTTTCTTT. Its translation is CASSFPKTSNTEAFF.

The V and J genes are TRBV21-1 and TRBJ2-2; TRBD1 is the table's D call, not checked against the DNA. TRBV21-1 is a listed pseudogene. The CDR3 is made up of 17 amino acids. CDR3 region: CASSRGTASLNTGELFF. DNA of the CDR3: TGTGCCAGCAGTAGAGGGACAGCGAGCTTGAACACCGGGGAGCTGTTTTTT.

J is TRBJ1-1 and V is TRBV9; D unclear. This CDR3 region has 15 residues. Trimming cost V 4 bases and J 0 bases, with 13 bases left between them. Germline CDR1 SGDLS, CDR2 YYNGEE. CDR3 in amino acids: CASSPRLSMNTEAFF. CDR3 DNA: TGTGCCAGCAGCCCTAGACTGTCCATGAACACTGAAGCTTTCTTT.

The chain is built from TRBV7-8 and TRBJ1-5; 7 nucleotides align to TRBD1. The V and J ends lost 0 bases and 3 bases, in that order; junction bases with no gene match: 5. Germline-derived CDR1 and CDR2 are SGHVS and FQNEAQ. This CDR3 is built from 16 residues. CDR3: CASSLAKTGANQPQHF. The CDR3 nucleotides are TGTGCCAGCAGCTTAGCAAAAACAGGGGCCAATCAGCCCCAGCATTTT.

J is TRBJ1-1 and V is TRBV13; 8 bases are a match to TRBD1. The trim removed 5 bases at V and 6 bases at J, leaving 8 bases unmatched. From germline, CDR1 is PRHDT and CDR2 FYEKMQ (reference sequence). The CDR3 spans 14 residues. In nucleotides, the CDR3 is TGTGCCAGCAGCCCAGGACAGGGTCTCGCTGAAGCTTTCTTT. Encoded protein: CASSPGQGLAEAFF.

This chain connects TRBV5-1 to TRBJ1-1; possibly TRBD1 for D (6 bases). The CDR3 runs to 15 residues. Germline V lookup: CDR1 SGHRS, CDR2 YFSETQ. V dropped 0 bases and J dropped 6 bases, with 15 bases sitting between them. The CDR3 coding sequence is TGCGCCAGCAGCTTGGGGCGGGGGCTTGGCGCTGAAGCTTTCTTT. Translation: CASSLGRGLGAEAFF.

This clone has a handful of counts. This chain links TRBV28 with TRBJ1-2; perhaps TRBD1 as D (5 bases). Trimming stripped 6 bases from V and 5 bases from J, with 13 bases between. This CDR3 is 13 amino acids long. Germline CDR1 reads MDHEN; CDR2 reads SYDVKM. Here the CDR3 reads CASSPLAGYGYTF. DNA of the CDR3: TGTGCCAGCAGCCCACTAGCAGGGTATGGCTACACCTTC.